These 25 T cell receptor beta chains share one sample of origin, sequenced in a study of shared clonotypes between healthy human individuals. TCRdb keeps only in-frame clones here, not all; method: immunoSEQ multiplex PCR. The sample includes about 990,000 clones, 75% to 80% of them seen just once. The material sequenced was memory CD4+ T cells from PBMCs. The subset is: CD45RA-negative fraction. Every receptor here comes from a man aged 18 to 29 in good health. Some clones in this sample may be carry-over from other donors' samples.

J is TRBJ2-1 and V is TRBV7-9; TRBD2 is a possible D gene (5 bases). Germline V gene lookup returns CDR1 SEHNR and CDR2 FQNEAQ (reference sequence). This CDR3 region has 11 residues. Trimming removed 5 bases at V and 12 bases at J, with 11 bases between. CDR3 nucleotide sequence: TGTGCCAGCAGCCAGGACTTCCGGCAGTTCTTC. Translated: CASSQDFRQFF.

V and J are TRBV29-1 and TRBJ1-4; D is uncertain. V shed 0 bases and J shed 11 bases, with 10 bases lying between them. CDR3 size: 12 residues. Germline V gives CDR1 SQVTM, CDR2 ANQGSEA. The CDR3 DNA is TGCAGCGTTGAAGATCCTGGGGAGAAACTGTTTTTT. It translates to CSVEDPGEKLFF.

J is TRBJ2-3 and V is TRBV5-1, with D possibly matching TRBD1 (5 bases). The CDR3 has 16 amino acids. The V end was cut by 4 bases, the J end by 0 bases, with 15 bases between. Germline-derived CDR1 and CDR2 are SGHRS and YFSETQ. CDR3 residues: CASSNGAEGSTDTQYF. CDR3 DNA sequence: TGCGCCAGCAGCAATGGGGCCGAAGGGAGCACAGATACGCAGTATTTT.

The chain recombines TRBV7-2 with TRBJ2-5; D gene unclear. The V end was cut by 5 bases, the J end by 4 bases, with 20 bases between. The CDR3 length is 16 residues. Per the germline V gene, CDR1 is SGHTA and CDR2 is FQGNSA. The CDR3 bases are TGTGCCAGCAGCGGTCGTAGTTCAGCGTTTGGAGAGACCCAGTACTTC. This encodes CASSGRSSAFGETQYF.

The V and J genes are TRBV30 and TRBJ2-3, with D unclear. The germline V gene has CDR1 GTSNPN and CDR2 SVGIG (reference sequence). CDR3 length: 13 residues. The V end lost 3 bases, the J end lost 8 bases, and 15 bases lay between the germline ends. CDR3 amino acids: CAWRLGLVGTQYF. The CDR3 nucleotides read TGTGCCTGGAGGCTCGGGCTCGTGGGTACGCAGTATTTT. Complete variable domain (other parts from reference TRBV30 and TRBJ2-3): SQTIHQWPATLVQPVGSPLSLECTVEGTSNPNLYWYRQAAGRGLQLLFYSVGIGQISSEVPQNLSASRPQDRQFILSSKKLLLSDSGFYLCAWRLGLVGTQYFGPGTRLTVL.

The chain links TRBV7-2 to TRBJ2-6; D is perhaps TRBD2 (5 bases). Germline V gene data show CDR1 as SGHTA and CDR2 as FQGNSA. Trimming took 4 bases from V and 0 from J, leaving 19 bases between them. This CDR3 is 19 amino acids long. Written as DNA, the CDR3 is TGTGCCAGCAGCTCCCGAGGGCCACCACTCCTCTCTGGGGCCAACGTCCTGACTTTC. This gives the protein CASSSRGPPLLSGANVLTF.

This clone appeared once. This chain links TRBV19 with TRBJ1-2; no firm D call. Trimming took off 5 bases at V and 5 bases at J, with 12 bases between the two ends. The CDR3 extends over 13 amino acids. Germline CDR1 LNHDA, CDR2 SQIVND (reference sequence). CDR3: CASSYLPGYGYTF. The CDR3, as DNA: TGTGCCAGTAGTTACCTGCCGGGTTATGGCTACACCTTC.

This chain joins TRBV19 and TRBJ2-7; 7 bases match TRBD1. Germline CDR1 is LNHDA and CDR2 is SQIVND (reference sequence). This CDR3 is 17 amino acids long. J lost 1 base, V lost 3 bases, and 12 bases had no gene match. The CDR3 loop is CASSMRHVAGGSYEQYF. Here the CDR3 DNA reads TGTGCCAGTAGTATGAGACATGTGGCAGGGGGTTCCTACGAGCAGTACTTC.

This sequence joins TRBV14 and TRBJ1-1; tentatively, D is TRBD1 (5 bases). V was trimmed by 6 bases and J by 4 bases, leaving 15 bases between them. Per germline, CDR1 SGHDN and CDR2 FVKESK. The CDR3 consists of 14 residues. DNA of the CDR3: TGTGCCAGCAGACCCGGCGGGGCTCTCACTGAAGCTTTCTTT. It yields the protein CASRPGGALTEAFF.

This chain joins TRBV27 and TRBJ2-2; 10 bases agree with TRBD2. The germline V gene has CDR1 MNHEY and CDR2 SMNVEV (reference sequence). Trimming at V came to 2 bases and at J to 6 bases, leaving 3 bases not matched to a gene. This CDR3 region has 15 residues. The CDR3 loop is CASSLIAGGSGELFF. CDR3 coding DNA: TGTGCCAGCAGTTTAATAGCGGGAGGCTCCGGGGAGCTGTTTTTT.

The rearrangement joins TRBV28 to TRBJ2-5; D is perhaps TRBD1 (6 bases). Germline V gene data show CDR1 as MDHEN and CDR2 as SYDVKM. There are 13 residues in the CDR3. Trimming removed 7 bases at V and 5 bases at J, with 14 bases between. The CDR3 DNA sequence: TGTGCCAGCACAGACAGGTTTAGGGAGACCCAGTACTTC. This gives the protein CASTDRFRETQYF.

This CDR3 is CSVGGTGNTIYF. In DNA form, the CDR3 reads TGCAGCGTGGGGGGAACTGGAAACACCATATATTTT. The chain has TRBV29-1 and TRBJ1-3; D might be TRBD1 (5 bases). V was clipped by 6 bases and J by 2 bases, with 8 bases between them. The length of the CDR3 is 12 residues. Germline values: CDR1 SQVTM, CDR2 ANQGSEA.

This clone was seen just once. The genes are TRBV28 and TRBJ2-7; 11 bases agree with TRBD2. V gave up 5 bases and J gave up 5 bases; unmatched junction bases: 5. The CDR3 totals 14 residues. Germline assignment: CDR1 MDHEN and CDR2 SYDVKM. CDR3 in DNA: TGTGCCAGCAGTCTCGCGGGACTAGCGGACGAGCAGTACTTC. Translating gives CASSLAGLADEQYF.

The chain links TRBV5-6 to TRBJ2-1; D may match TRBD1 or TRBD2 (5 bases each). Germline V lookup: CDR1 SGHDT, CDR2 YYEEEE. V lost 0 bases and J 8 bases, leaving 18 bases between the germline ends. CDR3 length equals 16 residues. CDR3 DNA: TGTGCCAGCAGCTTGGTATCCGGGGCCGAGGCCGATGAGCAGTTCTTC. It translates to CASSLVSGAEADEQFF.

The chain links TRBV19 to TRBJ2-4; 9 positions match TRBD2. There are 14 residues in the CDR3. V shed 7 bases and J 6 bases; nucleotides not matched to a gene: 7. The germline V gene encodes CDR1 LNHDA and CDR2 SQIVND (reference sequence). The CDR3 region is CASTLAGVPNIQYF. The CDR3 bases are TGTGCCAGTACCTTAGCGGGAGTCCCAAACATTCAGTACTTC.

CDR3 coding DNA: TGTGCCAGCAGCCACGGACAGTCTCAAGAGACCCAGTACTTC. Its protein is CASSHGQSQETQYF. The rearrangement links TRBV11-2 to TRBJ2-5, with a possible D match to TRBD1 (6 bases). The CDR3 runs 14 residues. The V end was cut by 5 bases, the J end by 2 bases, with 12 bases between. Germline CDR1 and CDR2: SGHAT and FQNNGV.

This rearrangement joins TRBV15 to TRBJ2-1; 9 bases map to TRBD2. Germline lookup yields CDR1 LNHNV and CDR2 YYDKDF (reference sequence). The CDR3 covers 14 residues. V trimming: 5 bases; J trimming: 7 bases; junction bases outside the gene matches: 6. This CDR3 is CATSLSGRGNEQFF. The CDR3 DNA follows: TGTGCCACCAGCCTTAGCGGGAGAGGTAATGAGCAGTTCTTC.

A single count supports this clone. The chain employs TRBV11-2 and TRBJ1-2, with a weak D call TRBD1 (5 bases). CDR3 size: 14 residues. The germline V and J ends were trimmed by 5 bases and 5 bases, with 15 bases remaining between them. From germline, CDR1 is SGHAT and CDR2 FQNNGV. The CDR3 region is CASSPGDARYGYTF. CDR3 bases: TGTGCCAGCAGCCCCGGGGACGCTCGGTATGGCTACACCTTC.

The V call is TRBV6-5, the J call TRBJ2-5, with D perhaps assigned TRBD1 or TRBD2 (5 bases each). The germline gives CDR1 MNHEY, CDR2 SVGAGI. V lost 8 bases to trimming and J lost 5 bases, with 12 bases between them. The CDR3 spans 12 residues. The CDR3 nucleotides read TGTGCCAGCGGGGGTGGCCGGGAGACCCAGTACTTC. Its translation: CASGGGRETQYF.

The chain couples TRBV7-9 to TRBJ2-1, with 7 positions matching TRBD1. J was trimmed by 3 bases and V by 1 base; bases with no gene match: 0. This CDR3 comprises 14 residues. Germline V lookup: CDR1 SEHNR, CDR2 FQNEAQ (reference sequence). This CDR3 reads CASSLGTGYNEQFF. CDR3 DNA sequence: TGTGCCAGCAGCTTAGGGACAGGCTACAATGAGCAGTTCTTC.

This chain connects TRBV5-1 to TRBJ2-2, with D perhaps TRBD2 (5 bases). In germline, CDR1 is SGHRS, CDR2 YFSETQ. Trimming left V 1 base short and J 4 bases short, with 8 bases between. The CDR3 has 14 amino acids. CDR3 loop: CASSLLRGTGELFF. The CDR3 DNA reads as TGCGCCAGCAGCTTGCTCCGGGGCACCGGGGAGCTGTTTTTT. Variable domain in full (rest from reference TRBV5-1 and TRBJ2-2): KAGVTQTPRYLIKTRGQQVTLSCSPISGHRSVSWYQQTPGQGLQFLFEYFSETQRNKGNFPGRFSGRQFSNSRSEMNVSTLELGDSALYLCASSLLRGTGELFFGEGSRLTVL.

Comments on this clone: This probably arose from a read error, given a far larger clone one base away. Other DNA sequences in this sample translate to the same CDR3. The rearrangement links TRBV29-1 to TRBJ1-2; no clear D. The CDR3 is 11 amino acids. Germline CDR1 SQVTM, CDR2 ANQGSEA. The CDR3 loop reads CSESSNYGYTF. The CDR3 DNA sequence: TGCAGTGAGTCCTCAAACTATGGCTACACCTTC.

About this clone itself: Distinct nucleotide sequences in the sample also encode this CDR3. The gene calls are TRBV28 and TRBJ2-3, with D perhaps matching TRBD1 (6 bases). Germline lookup yields CDR1 MDHEN and CDR2 SYDVKM. Trimming pared 5 bases from V and 2 bases from J, leaving 14 bases between. This CDR3 is built from 15 residues. This CDR3 reads CASSPGTGHTDTQYF. The CDR3 DNA is TGTGCCAGCAGTCCAGGGACGGGACACACAGATACGCAGTATTTT.

This chain uses TRBV2 with TRBJ1-1; D unclear. The CDR3 length is 14 residues. Trimming removed 5 bases at V and 1 base at J, with 11 bases between. Germline V gene lookup returns CDR1 SNHLY and CDR2 FYNNEI. The CDR3 region is CASSSRGRNTEAFF. DNA of the CDR3: TGTGCCAGCAGTTCTAGAGGTCGGAACACTGAAGCTTTCTTT.

The chain carries TRBV6-1 and TRBJ1-2; D call uncertain. The CDR3 runs to 15 residues. The germline V gene encodes CDR1 MNHNS and CDR2 SASEGT. V was trimmed by 4 bases and J by 1 base, leaving 13 bases between them. CDR3 sequence (DNA): TGTGCCAGCAGTGCCGCGGTTGTCTTTAACTATGGCTACACCTTC. It encodes CASSAAVVFNYGYTF.